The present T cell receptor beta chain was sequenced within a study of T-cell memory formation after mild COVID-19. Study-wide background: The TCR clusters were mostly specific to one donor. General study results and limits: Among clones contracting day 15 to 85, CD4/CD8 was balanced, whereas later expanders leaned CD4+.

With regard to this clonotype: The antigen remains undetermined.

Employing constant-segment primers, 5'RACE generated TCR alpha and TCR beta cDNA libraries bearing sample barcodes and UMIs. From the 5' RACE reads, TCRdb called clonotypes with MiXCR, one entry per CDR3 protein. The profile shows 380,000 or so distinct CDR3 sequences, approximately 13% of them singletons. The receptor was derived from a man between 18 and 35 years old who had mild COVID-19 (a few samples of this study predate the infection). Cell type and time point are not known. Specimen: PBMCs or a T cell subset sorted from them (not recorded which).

In DNA, the CDR3 is TGTGCCAGCAGCTTAGGGCGCGCTGGAAACACCATATATTTT. Its protein product is CASSLGRAGNTIYF. This chain connects TRBV7-9 to TRBJ1-3; no clear D. CDR1 is SEHNR, CDR2 FQNEAQ, per germline (reference sequence). This CDR3 has 14 residues. Trimming left V 1 base short and J 2 bases short, with 6 bases between.